Sequencing of this T cell receptor (beta chain) was carried out in a study of spatial heterogeneity in lung cancer. Study-level background: Detection consistently yielded more beta chains than alpha chains.

This clonotype is deemed medium-sized. Its target is unknown. Deletions cut 1 base from V and 4 bases from J, with 10 bases between. The CDR3 consists of 13 residues. Germline CDR1 and CDR2: SQVTM and ANQGSEA. Time point specified: sample taken at primary tumor resection. The donors were approximately 65 patients with non-small cell lung cancer that was early-stage and untreated. Whole RNA, isolated from tumor, nontumor lung or frozen PBMC, was sequenced without prior sorting. Each CDR3 protein is one row after TCRdb ran MiXCR on the 5' RACE reads. The sample contains about 4,400 distinct CDR3 sequences, about 8.4% of which appear only once. Findings and caveats of the study: Mutation tallies in tumors tracked expanded intratumoral alpha and beta TCR counts.

The rearrangement uses TRBV29-1 and TRBJ1-2; no clear D gene. This TCR came from a male donor with early-stage non-small cell lung cancer. The material sequenced was lung tumor tissue, taken at surgery. CDR3 in amino acids: CSVEGGRSYGYTF. The CDR3 DNA reads TGCAGCGTTGAAGGAGGGCGGTCCTATGGCTACACCTTC.